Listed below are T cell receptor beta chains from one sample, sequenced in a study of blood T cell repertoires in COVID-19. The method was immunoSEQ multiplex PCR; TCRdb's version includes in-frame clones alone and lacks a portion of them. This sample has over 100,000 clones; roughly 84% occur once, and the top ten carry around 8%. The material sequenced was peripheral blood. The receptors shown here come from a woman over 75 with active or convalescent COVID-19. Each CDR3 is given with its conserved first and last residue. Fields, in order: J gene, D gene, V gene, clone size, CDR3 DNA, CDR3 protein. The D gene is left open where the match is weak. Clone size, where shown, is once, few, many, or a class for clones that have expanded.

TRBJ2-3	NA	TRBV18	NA	TGTGCCAGCTCATCCAGACAGGCTACGAGGGATACGCAGTATTTT	CASSSRQATRDTQYF
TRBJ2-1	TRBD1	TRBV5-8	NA	TGTGCCAGCAGCTTCGGCCAGGCGGGACAGGGGGCCTATGAGCAGTTCTTC	CASSFGQAGQGAYEQFF
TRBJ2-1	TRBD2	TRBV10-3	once	TGTGCCATCAGTGACCCACTAGCGGAATCCTACAATGAGCAGTTCTTC	CAISDPLAESYNEQFF
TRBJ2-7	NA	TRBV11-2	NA	TGTGCCAGCAGCTTAGATAAGTACGCTAGAATCCGCTACGAGCAGTACTTC	CASSLDKYARIRYEQYF
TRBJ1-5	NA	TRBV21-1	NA	TGTGCCAGCAGCAAGAGGGAGACGGTTAGCAATCAGCCCCAGCATTTT	CASSKRETVSNQPQHF
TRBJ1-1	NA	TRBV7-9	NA	TGTGCCAGCACCCTCGACAGATTGAACACTGAAGCTTTCTTT	CASTLDRLNTEAFF
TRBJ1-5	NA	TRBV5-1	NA	TGCGCCAGCAGCTTGGGGACAGATCAGCCCCAGCATTTT	CASSLGTDQPQHF
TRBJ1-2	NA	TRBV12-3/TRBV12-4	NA	TGTGCCAGCAGTTTAGTCGCTAACTATGGCTACACCTTC	CASSLVANYGYTF
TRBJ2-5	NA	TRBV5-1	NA	TGCGCCACCCCGAACAGGCAAGAGACCCAGTACTTC	CATPNRQETQYF
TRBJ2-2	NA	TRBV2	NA	TGTGCCAGCAGTGGGAGGGGTACGAACACCGGGGAGCTGTTTTTT	CASSGRGTNTGELFF
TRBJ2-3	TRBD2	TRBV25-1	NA	TGTGCCAGCAGTGACGGGGTGGGAGGGCCGACAGATACGCAGTATTTT	CASSDGVGGPTDTQYF
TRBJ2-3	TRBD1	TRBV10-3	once	TGTGCCATCAGTGGGGGACAGGGGTTACCAGATACGCAGTATTTT	CAISGGQGLPDTQYF
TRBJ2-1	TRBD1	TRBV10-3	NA	TGTGCCATCAGTGAGTCCCAGGGGGCTGGGTATGAGCAGTTCTTC	CAISESQGAGYEQFF
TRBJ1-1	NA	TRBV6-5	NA	TGTGCCAGCAGTACCGGACAGAAAGCTTTCTTT	CASSTGQKAFF
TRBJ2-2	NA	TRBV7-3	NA	TGTGCCAGCAGCTTAAGTGGGACAACCGTGGGGGAGCTGTTTTTT	CASSLSGTTVGELFF
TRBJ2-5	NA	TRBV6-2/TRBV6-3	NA	TGTGCCAGCAGTTACTCGATGGGCAGGGTGGCCTACCAAGAGACCCAGTACTTC	CASSYSMGRVAYQETQYF
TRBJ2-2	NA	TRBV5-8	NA	TGTGCCAGCGATCACTCTATACAGCGGACCGGGGAGCTGTTTTTT	CASDHSIQRTGELFF
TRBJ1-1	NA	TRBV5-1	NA	TGCGCCAGCAGCTCACAGGGTCACGGAGCTTTCTTT	CASSSQGHGAFF
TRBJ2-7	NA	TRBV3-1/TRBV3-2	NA	TGTGCCAGCAGCCATCAGGCGCCTCCCTACGAGCAGTACTTC	CASSHQAPPYEQYF
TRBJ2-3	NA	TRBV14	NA	TGTGCCAGCAGCCTACAAGCATCGTGGGGGCGGGATACGCAGTATTTT	CASSLQASWGRDTQYF
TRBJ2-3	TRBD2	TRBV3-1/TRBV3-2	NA	TGTGCCAGCAGCCTCCGACTAGCGGGATTCACAGATACGCAGTATTTT	CASSLRLAGFTDTQYF
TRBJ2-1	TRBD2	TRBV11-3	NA	TGTGCCAGCAGCCGCGGACTAGCGGACCGGATGTACAATGAGCAGTTCTTC	CASSRGLADRMYNEQFF
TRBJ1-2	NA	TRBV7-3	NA	TGTGCCAGCAGCGAGGGGACAAGCTATGGCTACACCTTC	CASSEGTSYGYTF
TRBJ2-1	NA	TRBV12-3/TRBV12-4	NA	TGTGCCAGCAGTCCCCTCTACAATGAGCAGTTCTTC	CASSPLYNEQFF
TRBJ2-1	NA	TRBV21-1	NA	TGTGCCAGCAGCAAGGGGACAGGGGCCTTCAATGAGCAGTTCTTC	CASSKGTGAFNEQFF
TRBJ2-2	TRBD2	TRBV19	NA	TGTGCCAGTAGTCGTAGCGGGATGACGAACACCGGGGAGCTGTTTTTT	CASSRSGMTNTGELFF
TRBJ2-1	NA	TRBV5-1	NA	TGCGCCAGCAGCTTGGACGACACCGAGAATGAGCAGTTCTTC	CASSLDDTENEQFF
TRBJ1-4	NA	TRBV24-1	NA	TGTGCCACCAGTGACGGCCGGGGTGAAAAACTGTTTTTT	CATSDGRGEKLFF
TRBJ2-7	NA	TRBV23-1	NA	TGCGCCAGCAGTCAGAATTCTAGGACACCCGACAAAGCCTACGAGCAGTACTTC	CASSQNSRTPDKAYEQYF
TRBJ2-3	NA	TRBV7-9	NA	TGTGCCAGCAGCTGGTCGGGTGACACAGATACGCAGTATTTT	CASSWSGDTDTQYF
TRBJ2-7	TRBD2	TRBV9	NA	TGTGCCAGCAGCTTGGGGGCTAGCGGGTCCTACGAGCAGTACTTC	CASSLGASGSYEQYF
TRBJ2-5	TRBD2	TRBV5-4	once	TGTGCCAGCAGCTTGGAGCGGGGTTATCAAGAGACCCAGTACTTC	CASSLERGYQETQYF
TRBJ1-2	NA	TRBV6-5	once	TGTGCCAGCAGTTACTCAGGAACAGGGCTGAGGGGCTACACCTTC	CASSYSGTGLRGYTF
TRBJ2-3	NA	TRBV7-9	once	TGTGCCAGCAGCTTAGGGAGGAGCAGCACAGATACGCAGTATTTT	CASSLGRSSTDTQYF
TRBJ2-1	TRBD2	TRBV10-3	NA	TGTGCCATCAGGGACCGTAGCGGGAGCTCCTACAATGAGCAGTTCTTC	CAIRDRSGSSYNEQFF
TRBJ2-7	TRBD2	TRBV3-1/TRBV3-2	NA	TGTGCCAGCAGCCTACAGGGATGGGGAGCGGGAGAGCCCTACGAGCAGTACTTC	CASSLQGWGAGEPYEQYF
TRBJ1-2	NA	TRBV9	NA	TGTGCCAGCAGCGTAGATCGACAGAGCTATGGCTACACCTTC	CASSVDRQSYGYTF
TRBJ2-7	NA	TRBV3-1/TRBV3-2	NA	TGTGCCAGCAGCCAAGGACAGTTCTACGAGCAGTACTTC	CASSQGQFYEQYF
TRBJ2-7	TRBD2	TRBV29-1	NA	TGCAGCGCCAGCGGGACCGGGTTTAAAGCATACGAGCAGTACTTC	CSASGTGFKAYEQYF
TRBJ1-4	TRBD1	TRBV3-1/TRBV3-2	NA	TGTGCCAGCAGCCAAGATCTTTGGGACAGGGCCCTCTCTAATGAAAAACTGTTTTTT	CASSQDLWDRALSNEKLFF
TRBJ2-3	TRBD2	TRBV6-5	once	TGTGCCAGCAGTTACTCGGCGGGAGGAGCAGATACGCAGTATTTT	CASSYSAGGADTQYF
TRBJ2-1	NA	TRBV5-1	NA	TGCGCCAGCAGCTTTGACAGTTACTACAATGAGCAGTTCTTC	CASSFDSYYNEQFF
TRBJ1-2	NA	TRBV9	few	TGTGCCAGCAGCCCCGCAGGGGTGGTGGGCTATGGCTACACCTTC	CASSPAGVVGYGYTF
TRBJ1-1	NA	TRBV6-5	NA	TGTGCCAGCAGTTACCCGTCGACAGGAGAAGCTTTCTTT	CASSYPSTGEAFF
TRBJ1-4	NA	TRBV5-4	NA	TGTGCCAGCAGTCCGGACAGCTTTAATGAAAAACTGTTTTTT	CASSPDSFNEKLFF
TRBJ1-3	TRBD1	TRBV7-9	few	TGTGCCAGCAGCGCCTGGGACAGCTACTCTGGAAACACCATATATTTT	CASSAWDSYSGNTIYF
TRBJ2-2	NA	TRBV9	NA	TGTGCCAGCAGCGCACTTTCAGGGGCGGTGCACACCGGGGAGCTGTTTTTT	CASSALSGAVHTGELFF
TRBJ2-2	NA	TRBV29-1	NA	TGCAGCGTTGATGTTGTGGGGGCGGGCGGGGAGCTGTTTTTT	CSVDVVGAGGELFF
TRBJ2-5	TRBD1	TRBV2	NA	TGTGCCAGCAGTGTAGGGGGCAAGAAGACCCAGTACTTC	CASSVGGKKTQYF